The 30 T cell receptor beta chains given below trace back to one sample, sequenced in a study of shared clonotypes between healthy human individuals. TCRdb's copy holds only in-frame clones and misses some; the assay was immunoSEQ multiplex PCR. The sample records hundreds of thousands of clones, about 96% being singletons. Sequencing input: naive CD4+ T cells sorted from blood. Indicated subset: CD45RA+ positively selected. These receptors were collected from a woman between 25 and 40 years old in good health.

About this clone itself: Other nucleotide sequences from this sample produce the same CDR3. CDR3 bases: TGTGCCAGCAGTCAAGGTTTATACGAGCAGTACTTC. It specifies CASSQGLYEQYF. The chain uses TRBV28 and TRBJ2-7; unclear D gene. The germline gives CDR1 MDHEN, CDR2 SYDVKM. Trimming removed 5 bases at V and 4 bases at J, with 9 bases between. This CDR3 comprises 12 residues.

The chain is built from TRBV6-5 and TRBJ1-3; D remains unclear. In germline, CDR1 is MNHEY, CDR2 SVGAGI. This CDR3 has 16 amino acids. Between the trimmed V and J ends, which lost 4 bases and 0 bases, there was a span of 13 bases. CDR3 nucleotides: TGTGCCAGCAGTTCCCACGACGGAAGCTCTGGAAACACCATATATTTT. Protein: CASSSHDGSSGNTIYF.

This chain connects TRBV4-2 to TRBJ1-5; TRBD1 matches at 7 bases. The CDR3 contains 16 residues. Germline-derived CDR1 and CDR2 are LGHNA and YNFKEQ. J lost 7 bases, V lost 5 bases, and 14 bases had no gene match. The CDR3 DNA reads as TGTGCCAGCAGCGAAGGGCGACAGGGAGGGGACCAGCCCCAGCATTTT. Its protein product is CASSEGRQGGDQPQHF.

The J gene is TRBJ2-6, the V gene TRBV28; maybe TRBD2 (7 bases). The CDR3 is 17 amino acids. Trimming cost V 6 bases and J 4 bases, with 19 bases left between them. Germline-derived CDR1 and CDR2 are MDHEN and SYDVKM. CDR3 nucleotides: TGTGCCAGCAGCCCCGCTCGGGGGGCGCGAGGGGCCAACGTCCTGACTTTC. It encodes CASSPARGARGANVLTF.

Only one count was recorded for this clone. This sequence joins TRBV12-1 and TRBJ1-5. TRBV12-1 is designated a pseudogene. This CDR3 is built from 16 residues. The CDR3 sequence: CASSLRALGGNQPQHF. In DNA, the CDR3 is TGTGCCAGCAGTCTCCGGGCCCTGGGCGGAAATCAGCCCCAGCATTTT.

This rearrangement joins TRBV6-1 to TRBJ2-7; D might be TRBD1 or TRBD2, each matching 5 bases. The germline V gene has CDR1 MNHNS and CDR2 SASEGT. V was clipped by 2 bases and J by 4 bases, with 6 bases between them. This CDR3 has 12 residues. DNA for the CDR3: TGTGCCAGCAGTGAATGGGGGTACGAGCAGTACTTC. Amino acids: CASSEWGYEQYF.

The sample holds one count of this clone. The rearrangement links TRBV18 to TRBJ2-7; weak D call: TRBD1 (6 bases). Per the germline V gene, CDR1 is KGHSH and CDR2 is LQKENI. CDR3 length equals 13 residues. V lost 6 bases, J lost 7 bases, and 16 bases lay in between. CDR3 sequence (DNA): TGTGCCAGCTCCCCCCGGCAGGGGAAGGAGCAGTACTTC. Protein sequence: CASSPRQGKEQYF. Full variable domain (missing parts from reference TRBV18 and TRBJ2-7): NAGVMQNPRHLVRRRGQEARLRCSPMKGHSHVYWYRQLPEEGLKFMVYLQKENIIDESGMPKERFSAEFPKEGPSILRIQQVVRGDSAAYFCASSPRQGKEQYFGPGTRLTVT.

V gene TRBV4-2 combines with J gene TRBJ1-1, with 9 bases matching TRBD1. The CDR3 contains 15 residues. CDR1 LGHNA and CDR2 YNFKEQ come from the germline V gene. V was pared by 0 bases and J by 5 bases, with 4 bases of the junction left unmatched. CDR3 residues: CASSQDRDRVTEAFF. The CDR3 DNA is TGTGCCAGCAGCCAAGACCGGGACAGGGTGACTGAAGCTTTCTTT.

This clone was observed once. The missing conserved phenylalanine or tryptophan at the end of this CDR3 makes a read error likely. Because the CDR3's place on the DNA is in doubt, the DNA is left out and the CDR3 is given as listed by TCRdb. V usage is TRBV7-5 and J usage is TRBJ2-3; TRBD2, the D gene given by the table, was not confirmed from the DNA. TRBV7-5 is designated a pseudogene. The length of the CDR3 is 10 amino acids, counting both ends. The CDR3: CVRSLVMTPY.

The chain combines TRBV9 with TRBJ2-5; maybe TRBD1 (5 bases). The ends were cut back, 0 bases at V and 7 bases at J, with 10 bases in the middle. This CDR3 region has 13 residues. CDR1 is SGDLS, CDR2 YYNGEE, per germline. As DNA, the CDR3 is TGTGCCAGCAGCGTAGCAGGGTCGCTGACCCAGTACTTC. It encodes CASSVAGSLTQYF. Looking up the rest from reference TRBV9 and TRBJ2-5 gives the full variable domain: DSGVTQTPKHLITATGQRVTLRCSPRSGDLSVYWYQQSLDQGLQFLIQYYNGEERAKGNILERFSAQQFPDLHSELNLSSLELGDSALYFCASSVAGSLTQYFGPGTRLLVL.

The chain recombines TRBV5-1 with TRBJ2-3; D might be TRBD2 (6 bases). The length of the CDR3 is 15 residues. Trimming pared 4 bases from V and 1 base from J, leaving 13 bases between. The germline V gene encodes CDR1 SGHRS and CDR2 YFSETQ. The CDR3 nucleotides are TGCGCCAGCAGCCCCGGAGGGGTTGGCACAGATACGCAGTATTTT. Translated: CASSPGGVGTDTQYF. The variable domain in full, with the rest retrieved from reference TRBV5-1 and TRBJ2-3, is KAGVTQTPRYLIKTRGQQVTLSCSPISGHRSVSWYQQTPGQGLQFLFEYFSETQRNKGNFPGRFSGRQFSNSRSEMNVSTLELGDSALYLCASSPGGVGTDTQYFGPGTRLTVL.

The rearrangement links TRBV5-1 to TRBJ2-1; possibly TRBD1 for D (6 bases). Germline CDR1 SGHRS, CDR2 YFSETQ. This CDR3 has 15 residues. Trimming took 5 bases from V and 1 from J, leaving 13 bases between them. As DNA, the CDR3 is TGCGCCAGCAGATGGACAGAAGCTTCCTACAATGAGCAGTTCTTC. This gives the protein CASRWTEASYNEQFF.

This chain joins TRBV7-9 and TRBJ2-1; tentative D call: TRBD1 (5 bases). The germline V and J ends were trimmed by 0 bases and 8 bases, with 17 bases remaining between them. This CDR3 contains 16 residues. The germline V gene has CDR1 SEHNR and CDR2 FQNEAQ (reference sequence). CDR3 region: CASSLAQGFYDDEQFF. The DNA of the CDR3 is TGTGCCAGCAGCTTAGCGCAGGGTTTCTATGACGATGAGCAGTTCTTC.

V gene TRBV19 combines with J gene TRBJ2-3, with D possibly being TRBD1 (5 bases). From germline, CDR1 is LNHDA and CDR2 SQIVND (reference sequence). The CDR3 is 14 residues long. Trimming removed 5 bases from V and 5 bases from J, with 14 bases in between. The CDR3 DNA is TGTGCCAGTAGTCAACAGGTCTTCAGAGATACGCAGTATTTT. Protein: CASSQQVFRDTQYF.

The rearrangement links TRBV6-5 to TRBJ2-7; the D gene is possibly TRBD2 (6 bases). Trimming shortened V by 5 bases and J by 0 bases, and 11 bases separated the two germline ends. Germline V gives CDR1 MNHEY, CDR2 SVGAGI. The CDR3 has 14 residues. The CDR3 protein is CASSRRESSYEQYF. In DNA form, the CDR3 reads TGTGCCAGCAGTCGACGGGAGTCCTCCTACGAGCAGTACTTC.

V and J are TRBV28 and TRBJ2-7; TRBD1 matches at 8 bases. The CDR3 runs to 16 residues. J was trimmed by 6 bases and V by 6 bases; bases with no gene match: 16. Germline-derived CDR1 and CDR2 are MDHEN and SYDVKM. CDR3 protein: CASRAGTGPSRFEQYF. The CDR3 bases are TGTGCCAGCAGAGCCGGGACAGGACCTTCAAGATTCGAGCAGTACTTC.

This rearrangement joins TRBV7-9 to TRBJ2-2; D gene unclear. The CDR3 loop spans 15 amino acids. The germline CDR1 and CDR2 sequences are SEHNR and FQNEAQ (reference sequence). Trimming took 0 bases from V and 5 from J, leaving 10 bases between them. CDR3 sequence reads: CASSLAAVGTGELFF. In DNA, the CDR3 is TGTGCCAGCAGCTTAGCGGCGGTAGGGACCGGGGAGCTGTTTTTT.

The gene calls are TRBV30 and TRBJ2-7, with D perhaps TRBD1 or TRBD2 (6 bases each). Germline lookup yields CDR1 GTSNPN and CDR2 SVGIG (reference sequence). This CDR3 region has 12 residues. V dropped 0 bases and J dropped 6 bases, with 9 bases sitting between them. CDR3 DNA: TGTGCCTGGAGTGTACGGGGGCTCGAGCAGTACTTC. It codes for CAWSVRGLEQYF.

The DNA of the CDR3 is TGTGCCAGCCGAGGGTTTCCAGATACGCAGTATTTT. Its translation is CASRGFPDTQYF. V is TRBV19 and J is TRBJ2-3; D is perhaps TRBD2 (5 bases). Trimming shortened V by 9 bases and J by 4 bases, and 11 bases separated the two germline ends. The CDR3 spans 12 residues. In germline, CDR1 is LNHDA, CDR2 SQIVND (reference sequence).

This chain joins TRBV2 and TRBJ1-5; D not resolved. The CDR3 consists of 15 residues. V lost 6 bases, J lost 5 bases, and 17 bases lay in between. Germline V gene sequence: CDR1 SNHLY, CDR2 FYNNEI. In nucleotides, the CDR3 is TGTGCCAGCAGGAAAGGACTGCTCCCCCATCAGCCCCAGCATTTT. Its translation is CASRKGLLPHQPQHF.

The chain uses TRBV28 and TRBJ2-2; D may correspond to TRBD1 or TRBD2 (6 bases each). Germline CDR1 and CDR2: MDHEN and SYDVKM. Trimming left V 7 bases short and J 2 bases short, with 14 bases between. The CDR3 has 15 residues. CDR3 amino acids: CASTDTGANTGELFF. CDR3 bases: TGTGCCAGCACTGACACGGGGGCCAACACCGGGGAGCTGTTTTTT.

The chain is built from TRBV10-1 and TRBJ2-7; 9 bases agree with TRBD2. The CDR3 runs 12 residues. Germline V gene lookup returns CDR1 WNHNN and CDR2 SYGVQD (reference sequence). The junction had 3 bases not matched to a gene; V was cut back by 8 bases and J by 4 bases. In DNA form, the CDR3 reads TGCGCCAGCGGGACTAGCAGGTACGAGCAGTACTTC. Residues: CASGTSRYEQYF.

This clone was counted once. This rearrangement joins TRBV19 to TRBJ2-1; 9 nucleotides line up with TRBD1. The CDR3 is made up of 17 amino acids. Germline V gene lookup returns CDR1 LNHDA and CDR2 SQIVND (reference sequence). J was trimmed by 4 bases and V by 4 bases; bases with no gene match: 11. CDR3 coding DNA: TGTGCCAGTAGTACTCCCCTCGGACAGGGGATGTACAATGAGCAGTTCTTC. Amino acids: CASSTPLGQGMYNEQFF.

This clone has only one observation. The CDR3 loop is CATSRDYGPEGTGEYF. In DNA form, the CDR3 reads TGTGCCACCAGCAGAGATTATGGGCCAGAGGGCACAGGGGAGTACTTC. The chain has TRBV15 and TRBJ2-7; the match to TRBD1 covers 7 bases. Looked up from germline, CDR1 is LNHNV and CDR2 is YYDKDF (reference sequence). The CDR3 covers 16 residues. Trimming at V came to 0 bases and at J to 11 bases, leaving 16 bases not matched to a gene.

The rearrangement uses TRBV11-2 and TRBJ2-1, with 8 nucleotides matching TRBD1. Germline V lookup: CDR1 SGHAT, CDR2 FQNNGV. V lost 5 bases, J lost 7 bases, and 10 bases stayed unmatched. CDR3 length equals 15 residues. CDR3 residues: CASSRRQGAVNEQFF. The CDR3 DNA reads TGTGCCAGCAGCAGAAGGCAGGGGGCGGTTAATGAGCAGTTCTTC.

The chain recombines TRBV2 with TRBJ2-7; 8 bases map to TRBD1. Per the germline V gene, CDR1 is SNHLY and CDR2 is FYNNEI. The V gene end was trimmed by 1 base and the J gene end by 6 bases; junction bases not matched to a gene: 11. The CDR3 length is 16 residues. CDR3 nucleotides: TGTGCCAGCAGTGAAGGGCGGAGGCAGGGGGCTTGCGAGCAGTACTTC. This translates into CASSEGRRQGACEQYF.

The sample holds one count of this clone. In DNA, the CDR3 is TGCGCCAGCAGCGGGGAGCCTGCTTATGGCTACACCTTC. Translation: CASSGEPAYGYTF. This sequence joins TRBV5-1 and TRBJ1-2; D is unresolved. The CDR3 consists of 13 residues. V gave up 4 bases and J gave up 5 bases, with 12 bases separating them. Per the germline V gene, CDR1 is SGHRS and CDR2 is YFSETQ.

This clone was counted once. The chain links TRBV28 to TRBJ1-5; D is uncertain. There are 15 residues in the CDR3. The germline V and J ends were trimmed by 2 bases and 6 bases, with 14 bases remaining between them. Per the germline V gene, CDR1 is MDHEN and CDR2 is SYDVKM. In DNA form, the CDR3 reads TGTGCCAGCAGTTTAGACCCACTAGAGGGTCAGCCCCAGCATTTT. It is translated as CASSLDPLEGQPQHF.

This rearrangement joins TRBV5-5 to TRBJ1-2; the match to TRBD1 covers 9 bases. The germline CDR1 and CDR2 sequences are SGHKS and YYEKEE (reference sequence). The length of the CDR3 is 15 residues. V shed 9 bases, J shed 5 bases, and the junction held 14 bases outside the gene matches. For the CDR3, the DNA is TGTGCCACAGAAGGGACAGGGCTAGAGGGGTATGGCTACACCTTC. The encoded protein is CATEGTGLEGYGYTF.

DNA of the CDR3: TGTGCCTGGAGCCTACGTGGGGGGAGGGCCTTCAATGAGCAGTTCTTC. As protein: CAWSLRGGRAFNEQFF. This chain uses TRBV30 with TRBJ2-1; 7 bases fit TRBD2. CDR1 and CDR2 from the germline V gene are GTSNPN and SVGIG (reference sequence). This CDR3 region has 16 residues. V shed 3 bases and J 6 bases; nucleotides not matched to a gene: 14.